Described below is a single T cell receptor beta chain sequence and its context. These data come from a study of T cell responses to AZD1222 COVID-19 vaccine. Assay used: immunoSEQ multiplex PCR; TCRdb lists only in-frame clones, some missing. The table includes some 130,000 clones, about nine tenths detected once. This CDR3 is built from 13 residues. The J segment lost 6 bases and the V segment lost 4 bases, leaving 5 bases of the junction unmatched. CDR1 is SGHTA and CDR2 is FQGNSA in the germline V gene. Sequenced here: peripheral blood, sampled on day 0 of AZD1222 vaccination. The origin of this receptor is an adult in good health. V gene TRBV7-2 combines with J gene TRBJ1-1, with 7 bases fitting TRBD1. CDR3 DNA sequence: TGTGCCAGCAGCTACTATCAGGGGGCTGAAGCTTTCTTT. Translating it yields CASSYYQGAEAFF.